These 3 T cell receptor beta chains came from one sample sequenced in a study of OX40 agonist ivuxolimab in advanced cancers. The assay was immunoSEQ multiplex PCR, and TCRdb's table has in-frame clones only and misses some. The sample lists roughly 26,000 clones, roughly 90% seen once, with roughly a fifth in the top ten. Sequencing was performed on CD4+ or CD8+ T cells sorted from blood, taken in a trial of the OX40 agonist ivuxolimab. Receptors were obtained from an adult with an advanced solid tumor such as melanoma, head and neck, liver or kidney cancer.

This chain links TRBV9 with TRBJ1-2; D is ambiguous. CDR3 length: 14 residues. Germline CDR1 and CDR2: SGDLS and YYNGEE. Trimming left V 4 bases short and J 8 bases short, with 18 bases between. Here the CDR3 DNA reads TGTGCCAGCAGCCCCTACTCCCGAGATACCGGCTACACCTTC. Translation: CASSPYSRDTGYTF.

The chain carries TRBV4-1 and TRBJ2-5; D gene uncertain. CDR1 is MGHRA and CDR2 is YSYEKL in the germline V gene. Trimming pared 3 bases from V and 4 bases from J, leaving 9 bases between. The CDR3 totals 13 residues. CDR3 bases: TGCGCCAGCAGCCACGCCTGGGTAGAGACCCAGTACTTC. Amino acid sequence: CASSHAWVETQYF.

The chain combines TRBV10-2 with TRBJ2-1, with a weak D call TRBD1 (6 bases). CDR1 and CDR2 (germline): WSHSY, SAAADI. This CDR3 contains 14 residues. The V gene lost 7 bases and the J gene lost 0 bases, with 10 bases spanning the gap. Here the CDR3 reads CASITRGSYNEQFF. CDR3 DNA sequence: TGCGCCAGCATTACCAGGGGCTCCTACAATGAGCAGTTCTTC.